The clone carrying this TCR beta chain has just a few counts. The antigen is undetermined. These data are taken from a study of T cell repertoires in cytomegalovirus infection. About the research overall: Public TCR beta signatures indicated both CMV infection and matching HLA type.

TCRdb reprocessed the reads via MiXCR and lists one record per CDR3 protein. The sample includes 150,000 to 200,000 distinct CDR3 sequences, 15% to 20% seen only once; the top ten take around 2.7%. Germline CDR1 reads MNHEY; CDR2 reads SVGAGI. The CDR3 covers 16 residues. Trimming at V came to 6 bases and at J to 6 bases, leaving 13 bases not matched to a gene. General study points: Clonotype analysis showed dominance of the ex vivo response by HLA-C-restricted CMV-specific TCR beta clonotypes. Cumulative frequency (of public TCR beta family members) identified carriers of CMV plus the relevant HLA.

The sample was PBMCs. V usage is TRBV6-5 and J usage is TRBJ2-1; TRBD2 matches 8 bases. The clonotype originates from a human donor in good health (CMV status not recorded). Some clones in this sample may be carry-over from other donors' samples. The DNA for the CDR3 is TGTGCCAGCAGGTCTCGTAGGGGACGGGGGGGCAATGAGCAGTTCTTC. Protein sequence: CASRSRRGRGGNEQFF.